What follows are 10 T cell receptor beta chains derived from one specimen sequenced in a study of beta chain features in type 1 diabetes. The authors reverse transcribed all of the isolated RNA, so sequencing captured expressed TCRB transcripts. The data were produced by immunoSEQ multiplex PCR, yet TCRdb's version contains in-frame clones alone and is incomplete. The profile shows 160,000 or so clones, approximately 12% of them singletons. The sequencing input was central memory CD4+ T cells from blood. Receptors originate from a man aged 18 to 30 in good health.

The rearrangement uses TRBV14 and TRBJ2-5, with 8 bases lining up with TRBD2. Germline CDR1 reads SGHDN; CDR2 reads FVKESK. Unmatched junction bases numbered 9, after V lost 3 bases and J lost 3 bases. The CDR3 is 16 residues long. The CDR3 is CASSHRPGLGEETQYF. DNA of the CDR3: TGTGCCAGCAGCCACCGACCGGGACTAGGAGAAGAGACCCAGTACTTC.

The gene calls are TRBV25-1 and TRBJ2-1; D may correspond to TRBD1 or TRBD2 (6 bases each). Trimming pared 5 bases from V and 7 bases from J, leaving 15 bases between. The germline V gene encodes CDR1 MGHDK and CDR2 SYGVNS. The CDR3 spans 14 residues. The CDR3 DNA follows: TGTGCCAGCAGTTGGGGGGCGCAAGGGAATGAGCAGTTCTTC. Translating it yields CASSWGAQGNEQFF. The full variable domain, with the rest looked up from reference TRBV25-1 and TRBJ2-1, is EADIYQTPRYLVIGTGKKITLECSQTMGHDKMYWYQQDPGMELHLIHYSYGVNSTEKGDLSSESTVSRIRTEHFPLTLESARPSHTSQYLCASSWGAQGNEQFFGPGTRLTVL.

This clone is a singleton in its sample. The chain recombines TRBV7-2 with TRBJ2-1; D possibly corresponds to TRBD2 (5 bases). CDR1 SGHTA and CDR2 FQGNSA come from the germline V gene. V lost 5 bases to trimming and J lost 4 bases, with 15 bases between them. This CDR3 comprises 15 residues. CDR3 protein: CASSLQGGEYNEQFF. CDR3 nucleotides: TGTGCCAGCAGCCTACAAGGAGGAGAGTACAATGAGCAGTTCTTC.

This clone has only a few counts. The DNA for the CDR3 is TGTGCCAGCCTCGTCGCCTACGAGCAGTACTTC. This codes for CASLVAYEQYF. The rearrangement uses TRBV2 and TRBJ2-7, with D uncertain. Germline V CDR1 and CDR2: SNHLY, FYNNEI. This CDR3 has 11 amino acids. Between the trimmed V and J ends, which lost 8 bases and 2 bases, there was a span of 7 bases. Combining the CDR3 with reference TRBV2 and TRBJ2-7 gives the whole variable domain EPEVTQTPSHQVTQMGQEVILRCVPISNHLYFYWYRQILGQKVEFLVSFYNNEISEKSEIFDDQFSVERPDGSNFTLKIRSTKLEDSAMYFCASLVAYEQYFGPGTRLTVT.

The J gene is TRBJ2-3, the V gene TRBV6-5, with D uncertain. Germline V gene lookup returns CDR1 MNHEY and CDR2 SVGAGI. The V and J ends lost 5 bases and 1 base respectively, with 7 bases between them. This CDR3 has 13 residues. For the CDR3, the DNA is TGTGCCAGCAGTAACCTCGGCACAGATACGCAGTATTTT. Translation: CASSNLGTDTQYF.

The rearrangement joins TRBV9 to TRBJ2-1; 8 bases align to TRBD1. Germline V gives CDR1 SGDLS, CDR2 YYNGEE. The CDR3 contains 15 residues. V was clipped by 3 bases and J by 4 bases; unmatched bases: 6. The CDR3 here is CASSARDRPYNEQFF. CDR3 in DNA: TGTGCCAGCAGCGCTCGGGACAGGCCTTACAATGAGCAGTTCTTC.

The rearrangement links TRBV5-1 to TRBJ2-3, with D possibly TRBD2 on 5 matching bases. The V and J ends lost 4 bases and 5 bases respectively, with 14 bases between them. Germline V gene lookup returns CDR1 SGHRS and CDR2 YFSETQ. This CDR3 comprises 14 residues. The CDR3 DNA reads TGCGCCAGCAGCCCCCGGCTAGCAGGAGATACGCAGTATTTT. This sequence encodes CASSPRLAGDTQYF.

This clone was observed many times. The V and J genes are TRBV29-1 and TRBJ2-4; TRBD1 aligns across 8 bases. Per germline, CDR1 SQVTM and CDR2 ANQGSEA. This CDR3 spans 12 amino acids. V lost 7 bases, J lost 7 bases, and 6 bases stayed unmatched. The CDR3 reads CSADRGANIQYF. Written as DNA, the CDR3 is TGCAGCGCAGACAGGGGTGCGAACATTCAGTACTTC.

This clone was counted only a few times. The chain has TRBV7-9 and TRBJ1-2; D unclear. V was cut by 1 base and J by 6 bases, with 9 bases left in between. There are 13 residues in the CDR3. From germline, CDR1 is SEHNR and CDR2 FQNEAQ (reference sequence). CDR3 loop: CASSLGTQDGYTF. CDR3 sequence (DNA): TGTGCCAGCAGCTTAGGGACCCAGGATGGCTACACCTTC.

Only a few counts were recorded for this clone. V is TRBV9 and J is TRBJ2-5; TRBD1 might be the D (6 bases). The V end was cut by 2 bases, the J end by 2 bases, with 13 bases between. CDR1 is SGDLS and CDR2 is YYNGEE in the germline V gene. This CDR3 is built from 15 residues. CDR3 sequence reads: CASSVSGTPQETQYF. The CDR3 nucleotides read TGTGCCAGCAGCGTGTCCGGGACACCACAAGAGACCCAGTACTTC.